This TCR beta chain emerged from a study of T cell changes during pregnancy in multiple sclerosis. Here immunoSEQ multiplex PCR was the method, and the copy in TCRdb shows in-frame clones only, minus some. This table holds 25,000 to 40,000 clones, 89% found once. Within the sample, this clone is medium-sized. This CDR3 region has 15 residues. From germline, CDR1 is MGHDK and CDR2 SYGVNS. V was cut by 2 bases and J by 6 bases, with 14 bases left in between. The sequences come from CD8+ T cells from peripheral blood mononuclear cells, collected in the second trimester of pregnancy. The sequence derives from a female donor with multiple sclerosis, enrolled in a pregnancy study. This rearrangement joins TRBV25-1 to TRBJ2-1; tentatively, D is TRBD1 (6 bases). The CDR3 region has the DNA TGTGCCAGCAGTGAAGGAACCCGGGACATCAATGAGCAGTTCTTC. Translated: CASSEGTRDINEQFF. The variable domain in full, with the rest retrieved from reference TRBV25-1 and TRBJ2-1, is EADIYQTPRYLVIGTGKKITLECSQTMGHDKMYWYQQDPGMELHLIHYSYGVNSTEKGDLSSESTVSRIRTEHFPLTLESARPSHTSQYLCASSEGTRDINEQFFGPGTRLTVL.